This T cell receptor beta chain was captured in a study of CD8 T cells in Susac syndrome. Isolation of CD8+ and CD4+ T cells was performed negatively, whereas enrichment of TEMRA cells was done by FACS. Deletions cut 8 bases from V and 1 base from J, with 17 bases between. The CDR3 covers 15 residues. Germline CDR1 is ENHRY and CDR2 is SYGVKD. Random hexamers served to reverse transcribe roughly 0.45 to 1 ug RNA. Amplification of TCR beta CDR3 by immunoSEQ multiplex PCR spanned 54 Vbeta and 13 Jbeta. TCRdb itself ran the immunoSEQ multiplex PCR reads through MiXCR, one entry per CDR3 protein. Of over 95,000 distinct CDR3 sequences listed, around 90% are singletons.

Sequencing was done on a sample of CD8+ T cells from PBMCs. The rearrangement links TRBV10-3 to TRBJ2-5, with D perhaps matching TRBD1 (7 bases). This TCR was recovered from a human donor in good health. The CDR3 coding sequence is TGTGCCATCCGGAGGGGGGACAGTATCCAAGAGACCCAGTACTTC. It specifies CAIRRGDSIQETQYF.